Below are 19 T cell receptor beta chains sequenced from a single sample in a study of OX40 agonist ivuxolimab in advanced cancers. The method was immunoSEQ multiplex PCR; TCRdb's version includes in-frame clones alone and lacks a portion of them. The sample has under 65,000 clones; 70% to 90% are singletons. The material sequenced was CD4+ or CD8+ T cells sorted from blood, taken in a trial of the OX40 agonist ivuxolimab. These receptors were taken from an adult with an advanced solid tumor such as melanoma, head and neck, liver or kidney cancer.

The V gene is TRBV30, the J gene TRBJ1-1; tentative D call: TRBD1 (6 bases). This CDR3 spans 14 amino acids. V shed 5 bases and J shed 0 bases, with 13 bases lying between them. Germline values: CDR1 GTSNPN, CDR2 SVGIG (reference sequence). This CDR3 is CAWVGQYMNTEAFF. The CDR3 coding sequence is TGTGCCTGGGTTGGACAGTACATGAACACTGAAGCTTTCTTT.

This sequence joins TRBV18 and TRBJ2-3; TRBD2 matches at 8 bases. The CDR3 spans 15 residues. The germline gives CDR1 KGHSH, CDR2 LQKENI. Germline trimming cut 4 bases from V and 10 bases from J; bases unmatched to any gene: 13. CDR3 in amino acids: CASSRPGGLHGAQYF. The CDR3 region has the DNA TGTGCCAGCTCACGGCCGGGAGGGCTGCACGGGGCGCAGTATTTT.

The CDR3 spells CASSPNGLNTEAFF. In DNA form, the CDR3 reads TGTGCCAGCTCACCTAACGGGCTGAACACTGAAGCTTTCTTT. This rearrangement joins TRBV18 to TRBJ1-1; D call uncertain. V was clipped by 3 bases and J by 0 bases, with 8 bases between them. The germline V gene has CDR1 KGHSH and CDR2 LQKENI. The CDR3 is made up of 14 amino acids.

CDR3 sequence (DNA): TGTGCCAGCAGTTTAGGGACAGGGGGACAAGAGCAGTACTTC. It translates to CASSLGTGGQEQYF. The V gene is TRBV27, the J gene TRBJ2-7, with TRBD1 matching 11 bases. This CDR3 comprises 14 residues. The V and J ends lost 2 bases and 7 bases, in that order; junction bases with no gene match: 4. CDR1 and CDR2 from the germline V gene are MNHEY and SMNVEV (reference sequence).

This sequence joins TRBV28 and TRBJ1-4, with D unresolved. The CDR3 has 13 amino acids. CDR1 and CDR2 from the germline V gene are MDHEN and SYDVKM. The germline V and J ends were trimmed by 8 bases and 4 bases, with 11 bases remaining between them. The CDR3 spells CASLSSRNEKLFF. The CDR3 DNA is TGTGCCAGCCTATCATCCCGTAATGAAAAACTGTTTTTT.

This sequence joins TRBV11-2 and TRBJ2-7, with 9 bases that match TRBD1. Germline V gene lookup returns CDR1 SGHAT and CDR2 FQNNGV. V was clipped by 5 bases and J by 4 bases; unmatched bases: 6. The CDR3 is 14 residues long. The CDR3 nucleotides are TGTGCCAGCAGCCGCCGGACAGGGGCGTACGAGCAGTACTTC. It codes for CASSRRTGAYEQYF.

The chain links TRBV11-3 to TRBJ2-3, with 9 nucleotides matching TRBD1. V was pared by 4 bases and J by 8 bases, with 10 bases of the junction left unmatched. Looked up from germline, CDR1 is SGHNT and CDR2 is YENEEA. The CDR3 totals 15 residues. The CDR3 DNA is TGTGCCAGCAGCTCCACACCGGGACAGGGAGGTACGCAGTATTTT. Amino acids: CASSSTPGQGGTQYF.

The chain couples TRBV27 to TRBJ2-3; D unclear. V was cut by 5 bases and J by 6 bases, with 18 bases left in between. The V gene's germline CDR1 is MNHEY and CDR2 SMNVEV (reference sequence). The CDR3 has 15 residues. The CDR3 DNA follows: TGTGCCAGCAGTCCAAGACCGCAGCCCCCCGATACGCAGTATTTT. It yields the protein CASSPRPQPPDTQYF.

This chain uses TRBV28 with TRBJ2-2; TRBD1 matches at 8 bases. Trimming cost V 5 bases and J 0 bases; bases outside gene matches: 14. Germline values: CDR1 MDHEN, CDR2 SYDVKM. CDR3 length: 19 amino acids. CDR3 residues: CASSPRTGRVEANTGELFF. In DNA form, the CDR3 reads TGTGCCAGCAGTCCCCGGACAGGGAGAGTTGAGGCGAACACCGGGGAGCTGTTTTTT. Full variable domain (remainder filled in from reference TRBV28 and TRBJ2-2): DVKVTQSSRYLVKRTGEKVFLECVQDMDHENMFWYRQDPGLGLRLIYFSYDVKMKEKGDIPEGYSVSREKKERFSLILESASTNQTSMYLCASSPRTGRVEANTGELFFGEGSRLTVL.

The V gene is TRBV7-3, the J gene TRBJ2-5, with D perhaps given as TRBD1 or TRBD2 (5 bases each). Trimming cost V 2 bases and J 1 base, with 8 bases left between them. The CDR3 runs to 14 residues. Per germline, CDR1 SGHTA and CDR2 FQGTGA. As DNA, the CDR3 is TGTGCCAGCAGCTTACTTGGGGGCCAAGAGACCCAGTACTTC. Protein: CASSLLGGQETQYF.

The chain employs TRBV28 and TRBJ2-3; D is undetermined. V dropped 2 bases and J dropped 2 bases, with 11 bases sitting between them. This CDR3 has 15 amino acids. The germline V gene encodes CDR1 MDHEN and CDR2 SYDVKM. The CDR3 sequence: CASSLEPTYTDTQYF. CDR3 in DNA: TGTGCCAGCAGTTTAGAGCCCACTTACACAGATACGCAGTATTTT. Using reference TRBV28 and TRBJ2-3 for the parts outside the CDR3, the full variable domain is DVKVTQSSRYLVKRTGEKVFLECVQDMDHENMFWYRQDPGLGLRLIYFSYDVKMKEKGDIPEGYSVSREKKERFSLILESASTNQTSMYLCASSLEPTYTDTQYFGPGTRLTVL.

The chain recombines TRBV5-1 with TRBJ2-7; 11 nucleotides agree with TRBD2. This CDR3 is 15 amino acids long. The germline V gene encodes CDR1 SGHRS and CDR2 YFSETQ. Germline trimming cut 3 bases from V and 4 bases from J; bases unmatched to any gene: 6. CDR3 protein: CASSSPGLAAYEQYF. The CDR3, as DNA: TGCGCCAGCAGCTCTCCGGGACTAGCGGCTTACGAGCAGTACTTC.

The V call is TRBV18, the J call TRBJ2-2; D gene uncertain. CDR1 and CDR2 from the germline V gene are KGHSH and LQKENI. This CDR3 has 14 residues. V gave up 2 bases and J gave up 2 bases, with 6 bases separating them. CDR3 residues: CASSPTHNTGELFF. The CDR3 region has the DNA TGTGCCAGCTCACCAACCCATAACACCGGGGAGCTGTTTTTT.

This chain connects TRBV7-2 to TRBJ1-2, with D tentatively TRBD1 (6 bases). The V end lost 0 bases, the J end lost 4 bases, and 15 bases lay between the germline ends. This CDR3 has 16 amino acids. Germline assignment: CDR1 SGHTA and CDR2 FQGNSA. Here the CDR3 reads CASSLAPGQGGYGYTF. The DNA for the CDR3 is TGTGCCAGCAGCTTAGCGCCGGGACAAGGCGGCTATGGCTACACCTTC.

The gene calls are TRBV18 and TRBJ1-1; 7 nucleotides line up with TRBD1. The germline gives CDR1 KGHSH, CDR2 LQKENI. The J segment lost 2 bases and the V segment lost 3 bases, leaving 6 bases of the junction unmatched. The CDR3 runs to 15 residues. The CDR3 bases are TGTGCCAGCTCACCTCCGACAGGGTTAAACACTGAAGCTTTCTTT. Protein product: CASSPPTGLNTEAFF.

Written as DNA, the CDR3 is TGCAGCGTTCAGGGGGCCGACGAAAAACTGTTTTTT. Residues: CSVQGADEKLFF. V gene TRBV29-1 combines with J gene TRBJ1-4; 8 nucleotides line up with TRBD1. The trim removed 5 bases at V and 8 bases at J, leaving 4 bases unmatched. The CDR3 loop spans 12 amino acids. Germline V gene data show CDR1 as SQVTM and CDR2 as ANQGSEA.

This chain uses TRBV4-3 with TRBJ1-2; D not resolved. V was trimmed by 3 bases and J by 0 bases, leaving 11 bases between them. Germline values: CDR1 LGHNA, CDR2 YSLEER. CDR3 length equals 15 residues. CDR3 region: CASSQYNGANYGYTF. CDR3 DNA: TGCGCCAGCAGCCAGTATAACGGCGCTAACTATGGCTACACCTTC.

The gene calls are TRBV5-4 and TRBJ2-7; 7 bases fit TRBD2. Germline CDR1 and CDR2: SGHNT and YYREEE (reference sequence). V dropped 2 bases and J dropped 2; count of bases not matched to a gene: 10. CDR3 length: 16 amino acids. The CDR3 sequence is CASSFGAGVPTYEQYF. Written as DNA, the CDR3 is TGTGCCAGCAGCTTCGGGGCGGGAGTACCAACCTACGAGCAGTACTTC.

This clone was observed once. The rearrangement joins TRBV7-3 to TRBJ2-3, with a tentative D call TRBD2 (6 bases). Between the trimmed V and J ends, which lost 2 bases and 5 bases, there was a span of 17 bases. From germline, CDR1 is SGHTA and CDR2 FQGTGA. The CDR3 has 16 amino acids. CDR3 sequence reads: CASSLSAGPPGDTQYF. In DNA form, the CDR3 reads TGTGCCAGCAGCTTATCAGCGGGCCCCCCCGGAGATACGCAGTATTTT.